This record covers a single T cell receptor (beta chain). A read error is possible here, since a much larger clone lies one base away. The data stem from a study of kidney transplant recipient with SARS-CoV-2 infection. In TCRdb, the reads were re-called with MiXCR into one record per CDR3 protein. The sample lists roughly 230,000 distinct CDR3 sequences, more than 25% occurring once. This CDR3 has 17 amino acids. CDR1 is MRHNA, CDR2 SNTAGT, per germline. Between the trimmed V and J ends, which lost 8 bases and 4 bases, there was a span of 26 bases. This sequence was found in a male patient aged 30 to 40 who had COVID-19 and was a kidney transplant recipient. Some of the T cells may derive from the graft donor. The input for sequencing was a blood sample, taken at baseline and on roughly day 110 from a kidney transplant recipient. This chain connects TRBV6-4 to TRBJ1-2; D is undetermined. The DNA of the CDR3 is TGTGCCAGCGGTATTCAATCCTCACACGGAAAGACCTATGGCTACACCTTC. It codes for CASGIQSSHGKTYGYTF.